These 9 T cell receptor beta chains were sequenced from one sample in a study of early stage breast cancer tumors. Here immunoSEQ multiplex PCR was the method, and the copy in TCRdb shows in-frame clones only, minus some. The sample lists some 25,000 clones, roughly 67% seen once, with about 10% in the top ten. Sequencing was performed on breast tumor tissue. These receptors were collected from a person aged 60 to 70 with breast cancer.

This clone was found many times. J is TRBJ2-7 and V is TRBV7-8; TRBD1 aligns across 7 bases. Germline values: CDR1 SGHVS, CDR2 FQNEAQ. This CDR3 region has 15 residues. Losses at the gene ends were 3 bases for V and 3 bases for J; bases not matched to a gene: 8. CDR3: CASSLLGTEDYEQYF. In DNA form, the CDR3 reads TGTGCCAGCAGCTTGCTCGGGACAGAAGACTACGAGCAGTACTTC.

This clone was detected only once. In DNA form, the CDR3 reads TGTGCCAGCAGCCAAGTATCTGGGGAGGAGAACATTCAGTACTTC. Its translation is CASSQVSGEENIQYF. V gene TRBV4-2 combines with J gene TRBJ2-4; D is perhaps TRBD2 (6 bases). The germline V gene has CDR1 LGHNA and CDR2 YNFKEQ. There are 15 residues in the CDR3. Trimming took off 1 base at V and 7 bases at J, with 14 bases between the two ends.

This rearrangement joins TRBV7-9 to TRBJ1-5, with D maybe TRBD1 (6 bases). With 4 bases removed from V and 1 base from J, the gap between germline ends came to 14 bases. CDR3 length: 16 amino acids. Germline CDR1 SEHNR, CDR2 FQNEAQ (reference sequence). The CDR3 bases are TGTGCCAGCAGCTCGAACAGGGTCGGGAGCAATCAGCCCCAGCATTTT. Its translation: CASSSNRVGSNQPQHF.

This chain uses TRBV19 with TRBJ2-4; D possibly corresponds to TRBD1 (5 bases). V dropped 5 bases and J dropped 0 bases, with 8 bases sitting between them. Germline lookup yields CDR1 LNHDA and CDR2 SQIVND (reference sequence). CDR3 length equals 14 residues. This CDR3 reads CASSAQGAKNIQYF. As DNA, the CDR3 is TGTGCCAGTAGTGCCCAGGGAGCCAAAAACATTCAGTACTTC.

The V gene is TRBV6-5, the J gene TRBJ2-6, with a tentative D call TRBD1 (5 bases). V lost 2 bases and J 2 bases, leaving 10 bases between the germline ends. This CDR3 region has 16 residues. Germline lookup yields CDR1 MNHEY and CDR2 SVGAGI. The CDR3 DNA is TGTGCCAGCAGTTACGCCAGGGCGGCTGGGGCCAACGTCCTGACTTTC. Its translation is CASSYARAAGANVLTF.

This rearrangement joins TRBV5-1 to TRBJ2-3, with 7 bases aligning to TRBD2. This CDR3 region has 16 residues. Germline-derived CDR1 and CDR2 are SGHRS and YFSETQ. With 4 bases clipped from V and 5 bases from J, the junction kept 13 bases outside the gene matches. The CDR3 DNA is TGCGCCAGCAGCCAATTAGGGAGGGCCGGAGAAGATACGCAGTATTTT. It is translated as CASSQLGRAGEDTQYF.

The rearrangement joins TRBV11-2 to TRBJ2-7, with D possibly TRBD1 on 6 matching bases. This CDR3 is 14 amino acids long. V lost 3 bases, J lost 3 bases, and 12 bases lay in between. CDR1 is SGHAT, CDR2 FQNNGV, per germline. CDR3 sequence (DNA): TGTGCCAGCAGCTTTGAACAGGGATACTACGAGCAGTACTTC. Translating gives CASSFEQGYYEQYF.

The chain carries TRBV5-5 and TRBJ1-2; 10 nucleotides align to TRBD1. The V gene end was trimmed by 0 bases and the J gene end by 8 bases; junction bases not matched to a gene: 4. This CDR3 region has 14 residues. Germline V lookup: CDR1 SGHKS, CDR2 YYEKEE (reference sequence). CDR3 DNA sequence: TGTGCCAGCAGCTTGGAGGGACAGGGGATGGGCTACACCTTC. Its translation is CASSLEGQGMGYTF. Full variable domain (rest looked up from reference TRBV5-5 and TRBJ1-2): DAGVTQSPTHLIKTRGQQVTLRCSPISGHKSVSWYQQVLGQGPQFIFQYYEKEERGRGNFPDRFSARQFPNYSSELNVNALLLGDSALYLCASSLEGQGMGYTFGSGTRLTVV.

The table lists this clone with a few counts. The gene calls are TRBV11-2 and TRBJ2-3, with TRBD2 identical over 7 bases. Germline CDR1 SGHAT, CDR2 FQNNGV. V shed 0 bases and J 7 bases; nucleotides not matched to a gene: 10. The CDR3 covers 16 residues. The DNA of the CDR3 is TGTGCCAGCAGCTTAGATCCGAGGGAGGGTCGGAATACGCAGTATTTT. It yields the protein CASSLDPREGRNTQYF.